The rows below give T cell receptor beta chains drawn from one sample of a study of cytomegalovirus exposure and HLA in healthy donors. Sequencing used immunoSEQ multiplex PCR; TCRdb keeps in-frame clones, though not all of them. The profile covers roughly 120,000 clones, with 82% appearing a single time and 11% taken by the ten largest. Specimen: PBMCs. The receptors here all came from a male donor in good health and CMV-seropositive. Each CDR3 is given with its conserved first and last residue. D genes are given only for firm matches. Not every row has a clone size; where given, it reads once, few, many or a size class.

v_gene,j_gene,d_gene,abundance,CDR3aa,CDR3nt
TRBV7-9,TRBJ2-6,NA,once,CASSFFPGANVLTF,TGTGCCAGCAGCTTCTTCCCTGGGGCCAACGTCCTGACTTTC
TRBV13,TRBJ2-3,TRBD1,NA,CASSLGQGPAAQYF,TGTGCCAGCAGCTTAGGACAGGGGCCTGCCGCGCAGTATTTT
TRBV28,TRBJ2-7,TRBD2,NA,CASRPRTSGPGEQYF,TGTGCCAGTAGACCGCGGACTAGCGGCCCGGGGGAGCAGTACTTC
TRBV5-6,TRBJ2-5,NA,NA,CASSFVTTAIQETQYF,TGTGCCAGCAGCTTCGTGACGACAGCGATCCAAGAGACCCAGTACTTC
TRBV10-3,TRBJ1-5,NA,NA,CAISESGQPQHF,TGTGCCATCAGTGAAAGCGGTCAGCCCCAGCATTTT
TRBV27,TRBJ2-2,NA,NA,CASTRDRERTGELFF,TGTGCCAGTACAAGGGACCGGGAGCGCACCGGGGAGCTGTTTTTT
TRBV30,TRBJ1-2,NA,NA,CAWSPGKADGYTF,TGTGCCTGGAGTCCGGGAAAGGCAGATGGCTACACCTTC
TRBV5-1,TRBJ1-4,TRBD1,NA,CASSRRQGTNEKLFF,TGCGCCAGCAGCAGGCGACAGGGCACCAATGAAAAACTGTTTTTT
TRBV5-1,TRBJ1-4,NA,NA,CASREQGDEKLFF,TGCGCCAGCAGGGAGCAGGGTGATGAAAAACTGTTTTTT
TRBV28,TRBJ2-7,TRBD1,NA,CASSLGTGESYEQYF,TGTGCCAGCAGTTTAGGGACAGGGGAGTCCTACGAGCAGTACTTC
TRBV5-1,TRBJ2-7,NA,NA,CASSPRTEGEQYF,TGCGCCAGCTCGCCCCGGACAGAAGGGGAGCAGTACTTC
TRBV9,TRBJ1-6,TRBD1,few,CATNRGDRNSPLHF,TGTGCCACTAATAGGGGGGACAGAAATTCACCCCTCCACTTT
TRBV2,TRBJ2-2,NA,NA,CASSTSGTGELFF,TGTGCCAGCAGCACCTCGGGGACCGGGGAGCTGTTTTTT
TRBV19,TRBJ2-1,NA,NA,CASSIVEGGNEQFF,TGTGCCAGTAGTATAGTCGAAGGGGGCAATGAGCAGTTCTTC
TRBV20-1,TRBJ2-7,NA,NA,CSASSVYEQYF,TGCAGTGCATCTAGCGTTTACGAGCAGTACTTC
TRBV5-1,TRBJ1-4,NA,NA,CASSFGQSNEKLFF,TGCGCCAGCAGCTTTGGGCAGTCCAATGAAAAACTGTTTTTT
TRBV9,TRBJ2-5,NA,NA,CASSVAGGSAETQYF,TGTGCCAGCAGCGTAGCTGGGGGGTCCGCAGAGACCCAGTACTTC
TRBV19,TRBJ1-2,NA,NA,CASSIGRVYTF,TGTGCCAGTAGTATCGGGAGGGTCTACACCTTC
TRBV21-1,TRBJ2-5,NA,NA,CASRGLAGGPNQETQYF,TGTGCCAGCAGGGGACTAGCGGGAGGGCCTAACCAAGAGACCCAGTACTTC
TRBV5-4,TRBJ2-1,NA,NA,CASSFFRIGSYNEQFF,TGTGCCAGCAGCTTTTTTAGAATCGGCTCCTACAATGAGCAGTTCTTC
TRBV30,TRBJ2-7,NA,NA,CAWKTLNYEQYF,TGTGCCTGGAAGACTCTAAACTACGAGCAGTACTTC
TRBV30,TRBJ2-7,TRBD2,NA,CAWGEGVLPYEQYF,TGTGCCTGGGGGGAGGGAGTTCTCCCCTACGAGCAGTACTTC
TRBV28,TRBJ2-5,NA,NA,CASRHGGGETQYF,TGTGCCAGCCGCCACGGGGGTGGAGAGACCCAGTACTTC
TRBV15,TRBJ1-4,NA,NA,CATSSEMGSEKLFF,TGTGCCACCAGCAGTGAGATGGGGAGTGAAAAACTGTTTTTT
TRBV27,TRBJ1-1,NA,NA,CASRSQGGINTEAFF,TGTGCCAGCAGAAGCCAAGGCGGAATCAACACTGAAGCTTTCTTT
TRBV4-3,TRBJ2-6,TRBD1,NA,CASSPRGVTGLPAGANVLTF,TGCGCCAGCAGCCCCCGAGGGGTGACAGGGCTCCCGGCTGGGGCCAACGTCCTGACTTTC
TRBV7-9,TRBJ2-7,TRBD1,NA,CASSLVQGRRDEQYF,TGTGCCAGCAGCCTAGTACAGGGGCGCAGGGACGAGCAGTACTTC